A selection of T cell receptor beta chains follows, all from one sample in a study of human T cells and chemical hapten exposure. TCRdb re-called the RACE reads through MiXCR, storing one row per CDR3 protein. The sample consists of some 91,000 distinct CDR3 sequences, 25% to 35% of them appearing once. The sequencing here drew on whole blood, taken in connection with sensitization to the hapten diphenylcyclopropenone (DPC). These receptors all stem from a middle-aged man with alopecia areata. Some clones in this sample may be carry-over from other donors' samples. CDR3s include the opening cysteine and the closing phenylalanine or tryptophan. D genes are given only for firm matches.

D gene,V gene,J gene,CDR3 protein
.,TRBV20-1,TRBJ2-6,CSAREAQDNSGANVLTF
.,TRBV20-1,TRBJ2-3,CSARNRPGSQDTQYF
TRBD2,TRBV6-5,TRBJ2-3,CASSIAGGNTQYF
TRBD2,TRBV24-1,TRBJ2-3,CATMHSGRAGADTQYF
TRBD1,TRBV15,TRBJ1-4,CATSRTGGNEKLFF
TRBD1,TRBV20-1,TRBJ1-5,CSANPTGGNRWAQHF
TRBD2,TRBV5-1,TRBJ2-3,CASSPRTSGSTDTQYF
.,TRBV6-1,TRBJ1-3,CASSESAVSGNTIYF
.,TRBV14,TRBJ2-3,CASSQELGGRTDTQYF
.,TRBV5-1,TRBJ1-5,CASSSGTGVTEPQHF
TRBD2,TRBV9,TRBJ2-3,CASSVWTSGDTSTDTQYF
.,TRBV7-2,TRBJ2-1,CASRSREGHNEQFF
.,TRBV28,TRBJ1-1,CASNRRPSKNTEAFF
TRBD2,TRBV7-2,TRBJ2-3,CASSSSGASTDTQYF
TRBD2,TRBV5-6,TRBJ2-1,CASSLLIKRENNEQFF
TRBD2,TRBV9,TRBJ2-5,CASSVLASGAQETQYF
.,TRBV7-7,TRBJ2-5,CASRDTGRGETQYF
.,TRBV7-3,TRBJ1-1,CASSLTGRNTEAFF
TRBD2,TRBV29-1,TRBJ2-7,CSVATKTGGYEQYF
.,TRBV28,TRBJ2-7,CASSFSSSCYEQYF
TRBD1,TRBV28,TRBJ1-5,CATSGGDQPQHF
.,TRBV7-2,TRBJ2-7,CASSSLSLVAGGYEQYF
TRBD2,TRBV28,TRBJ2-3,CASSLRLAGGGDTQYF
.,TRBV10-3,TRBJ1-1,CAISERANTEAFF
.,TRBV20-1,TRBJ2-2,CSARDGNTGELFF
.,TRBV5-1,TRBJ2-3,CASSFSSSDTQYF
TRBD2,TRBV4-2,TRBJ2-1,CASSQDTPGGSEQFF
TRBD2,TRBV11-1,TRBJ2-1,CASSPTSGRYNEQFF
.,TRBV25-1,TRBJ2-5,CASSESGRAETQYF
.,TRBV4-2,TRBJ2-1,CASSQEGGRNEQFF
.,TRBV12-3/TRBV12-4,TRBJ2-1,CASSDRDHNEQFF
TRBD2,TRBV20-1,TRBJ2-3,CSARDPVTSASTDTQYF
TRBD2,TRBV7-2,TRBJ2-1,CASSLAPRLAGYNEQFF
.,TRBV20-1,TRBJ2-3,CSARVLDTQYF
TRBD1,TRBV20-1,TRBJ2-2,CSANTGTGDTGELFF
TRBD2,TRBV10-3,TRBJ2-7,CAISEYSGSSYEQYF
.,TRBV7-2,TRBJ2-6,CASSLAGPMSGANVLTF
.,TRBV6-6,TRBJ1-4,CASRPTGGDEKLFF
TRBD2,TRBV7-2,TRBJ2-5,CASEAGGPLTETQYF
.,TRBV20-1,TRBJ1-1,CSASVSRGAEAFF
TRBD1,TRBV28,TRBJ1-3,CASSPTGSSGNTIYF
.,TRBV6-1,TRBJ1-2,CASSEGKEVYSDTNYGYTF
.,TRBV7-9,TRBJ2-4,CASSSSWGRDIQYF
.,TRBV20-1,TRBJ2-5,CSAALPSTGRWGETQYF
.,TRBV12-3/TRBV12-4,TRBJ2-7,CASSLNPTYEQYF
TRBD2,TRBV20-1,TRBJ2-7,CSASGRARDEQYF
TRBD2,TRBV20-1,TRBJ2-4,CSARGLADWAKNIQYF
.,TRBV20-1,TRBJ2-7,CSARDETSSNYEQYF
TRBD2,TRBV12-3/TRBV12-4,TRBJ2-3,CASSFQAGGLTDTQYF
TRBD2,TRBV15,TRBJ2-7,CATGYGSGRLSEQYF